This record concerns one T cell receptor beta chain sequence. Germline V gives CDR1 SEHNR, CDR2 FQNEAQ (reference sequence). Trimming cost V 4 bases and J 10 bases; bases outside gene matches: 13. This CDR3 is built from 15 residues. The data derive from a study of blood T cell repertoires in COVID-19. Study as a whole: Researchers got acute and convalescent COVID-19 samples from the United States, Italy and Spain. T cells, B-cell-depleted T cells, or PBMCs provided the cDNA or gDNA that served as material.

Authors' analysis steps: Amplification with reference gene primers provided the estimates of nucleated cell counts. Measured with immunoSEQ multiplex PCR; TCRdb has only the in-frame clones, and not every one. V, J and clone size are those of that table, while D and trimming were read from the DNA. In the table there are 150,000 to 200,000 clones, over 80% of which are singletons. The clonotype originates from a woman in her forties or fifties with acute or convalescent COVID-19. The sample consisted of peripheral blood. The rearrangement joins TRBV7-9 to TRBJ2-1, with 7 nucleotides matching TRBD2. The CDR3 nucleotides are TGTGCCAGCAGCTCCGAGGGAGGGTCCATCGGGGAGCAGTTCTTC. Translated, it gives CASSSEGGSIGEQFF.